These 5 T cell receptor beta chains share one sample of origin, sequenced in a study of cytomegalovirus exposure and HLA in healthy donors. The PCR contained 60 Vbeta and 13 Jbeta primers. The repertoire was sequenced with immunoSEQ multiplex PCR; TCRdb's copy has only in-frame clones and lacks some. This table holds some 110,000 clones. Sequenced input: PBMCs. The receptors derive from a man between 25 and 39 years old in good health and CMV-seronegative.

The CDR3: CASSGQGAGDTQYF. The DNA for the CDR3 is TGTGCCAGCAGTGGCCAGGGGGCTGGAGATACGCAGTATTTT. This chain links TRBV9 with TRBJ2-3; TRBD1 aligns across 8 bases. The CDR3 sequence is 14 residues long. The trim removed 5 bases at V and 5 bases at J, leaving 7 bases unmatched. CDR1 is SGDLS, CDR2 YYNGEE, per germline.

The chain recombines TRBV2 with TRBJ2-2, with D hard to call. CDR1 and CDR2 from the germline V gene are SNHLY and FYNNEI. The CDR3 consists of 13 residues. V lost 6 bases to trimming and J lost 6 bases, with 11 bases between them. CDR3 in DNA: TGTGCCAGCAGATCAGACACGGCCGGGGAGCTGTTTTTT. It codes for CASRSDTAGELFF. Variable domain in full (rest from reference TRBV2 and TRBJ2-2): EPEVTQTPSHQVTQMGQEVILRCVPISNHLYFYWYRQILGQKVEFLVSFYNNEISEKSEIFDDQFSVERPDGSNFTLKIRSTKLEDSAMYFCASRSDTAGELFFGEGSRLTVL.

The V and J genes are TRBV7-7 and TRBJ2-2; 11 bases match TRBD2. CDR1 and CDR2 (germline): SSHAT, FNYEAQ (reference sequence). The V gene end was trimmed by 3 bases and the J gene end by 1 base; junction bases not matched to a gene: 1. This CDR3 contains 16 residues. The CDR3 nucleotides are TGTGCCAGCAGCTTTGGGACTAGCGGGAACACCGGGGAGCTGTTTTTT. Encoded protein: CASSFGTSGNTGELFF.

The gene calls are TRBV9 and TRBJ2-1, with TRBD2 as a possible D gene (7 bases). V was clipped by 0 bases and J by 2 bases, with 9 bases between them. This CDR3 is 15 amino acids long. Germline CDR1 SGDLS, CDR2 YYNGEE. The CDR3 loop is CASSVDGGPYNEQFF. In nucleotides, the CDR3 is TGTGCCAGCAGCGTAGACGGGGGGCCCTACAATGAGCAGTTCTTC. Together with reference TRBV9 and TRBJ2-1, the CDR3 gives the full variable domain: DSGVTQTPKHLITATGQRVTLRCSPRSGDLSVYWYQQSLDQGLQFLIQYYNGEERAKGNILERFSAQQFPDLHSELNLSSLELGDSALYFCASSVDGGPYNEQFFGPGTRLTVL.

The V and J genes are TRBV6-4 and TRBJ2-2; 9 nucleotides line up with TRBD1. Germline V gene data show CDR1 as MRHNA and CDR2 as SNTAGT. The CDR3 has 15 amino acids. V lost 5 bases to trimming and J lost 1 base; unmatched junction nucleotides: 2. In DNA, the CDR3 is TGTGCCAGCAGTTCGGGACAGGGGAACACCGGGGAGCTGTTTTTT. Protein: CASSSGQGNTGELFF.